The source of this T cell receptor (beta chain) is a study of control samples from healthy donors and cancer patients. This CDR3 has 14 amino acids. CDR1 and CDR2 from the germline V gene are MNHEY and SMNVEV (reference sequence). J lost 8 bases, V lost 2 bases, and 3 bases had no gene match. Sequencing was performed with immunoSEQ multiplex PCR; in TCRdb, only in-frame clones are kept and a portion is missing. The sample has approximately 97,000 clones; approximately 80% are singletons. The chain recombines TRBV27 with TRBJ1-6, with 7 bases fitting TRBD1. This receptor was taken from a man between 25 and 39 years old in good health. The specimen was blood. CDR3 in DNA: TGTGCCAGCAGTTTAAGACAGGGCTATTCACCCCTCCACTTT. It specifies CASSLRQGYSPLHF.